This record concerns one T cell receptor beta chain sequence. The sample is drawn from a study of blood T cell repertoires in COVID-19. Repertoires were generated with immunoSEQ multiplex PCR, while TCRdb's copy carries only in-frame clones and drops some. The sample holds 150,000 to 200,000 clones, about 87% seen once. Germline assignment: CDR1 SGHRS and CDR2 YFSETQ. J lost 0 bases, V lost 4 bases, and 7 bases had no gene match. The CDR3 consists of 16 residues. The sequence was obtained from a woman between 50 and 59 years old with acute or convalescent COVID-19. The sequenced material came from peripheral blood. The chain has TRBV5-1 and TRBJ1-3, with TRBD1 matching over 7 bases. For the CDR3, the DNA is TGCGCCAGCAGCGATCAAGGGACAGTCTCTGGAAACACCATATATTTT. This encodes CASSDQGTVSGNTIYF.